A selection of T cell receptor beta chains follows, all from one sample in a study of tumor-infiltrating lymphocytes in primary liver carcinoma. TCRdb reprocessed the multiplex PCR reads with MiXCR, giving one entry per CDR3 protein. Of about 210,000 distinct CDR3 sequences in the sample, about 65% were seen once. Sequencing used peripheral blood. These receptors originate from an older woman with primary liver carcinoma and hepatitis B virus infection. Both conserved end residues are part of each CDR3. D genes are given only for firm matches. Clone sizes are given selectively: once, few, many, or a class where the clone is expanded.

abundance: NA
j_gene: TRBJ2-6
v_gene: TRBV6-2/TRBV6-3
d_gene: NA
CDR3aa: CASSLGPTRGNVLTF
CDR3nt: TGTGCCAGCAGTTTAGGTCCGACAAGGGGAAACGTCCTGACTTTC

abundance: many
j_gene: TRBJ2-1
v_gene: TRBV12-3/TRBV12-4
d_gene: TRBD1
CDR3aa: CASRDRGPRVSEQFF
CDR3nt: TGTGCCAGCAGAGACAGGGGACCGAGAGTAAGTGAGCAGTTCTTC

abundance: NA
j_gene: TRBJ2-2
v_gene: TRBV5-1
d_gene: NA
CDR3aa: CASAQRADAGELFF
CDR3nt: TGCGCCAGCGCACAGCGGGCGGACGCCGGGGAGCTGTTTTTT

abundance: many
j_gene: TRBJ2-7
v_gene: TRBV28
d_gene: NA
CDR3aa: CASSLLAQEQYF
CDR3nt: TGTGCCAGCAGTTTACTGGCTCAGGAGCAGTACTTC

abundance: NA
j_gene: TRBJ2-3
v_gene: TRBV11-2
d_gene: NA
CDR3aa: CPSSLVVRLTNPTAVTQYF
CDR3nt: TGTCCCAGCAGCTTAGTTGTCAGGCTAACAAACCCAACTGCAGTTACGCAGTATTTT

abundance: NA
j_gene: TRBJ1-4
v_gene: TRBV12-3/TRBV12-4
d_gene: TRBD1
CDR3aa: CVSSFRQGLYEKLFF
CDR3nt: TGCGTCAGCAGTTTCCGACAGGGGCTGTACGAAAAACTGTTTTTT

abundance: NA
j_gene: TRBJ2-1
v_gene: TRBV30
d_gene: NA
CDR3aa: CAWSVVENNEQFF
CDR3nt: TGTGCCTGGAGTGTAGTAGAAAACAATGAGCAGTTCTTC

abundance: NA
j_gene: TRBJ1-5
v_gene: TRBV29-1
d_gene: NA
CDR3aa: CSVEQGSNQPQHF
CDR3nt: TGCAGCGTCGAACAGGGAAGTAATCAGCCCCAGCATTTT

abundance: once
j_gene: TRBJ2-1
v_gene: TRBV19
d_gene: TRBD2
CDR3aa: CAIGPGLAGAFGEQFF
CDR3nt: TGTGCCATCGGACCTGGACTAGCGGGTGCCTTTGGTGAGCAGTTCTTC

abundance: NA
j_gene: TRBJ2-1
v_gene: TRBV4-1
d_gene: NA
CDR3aa: CASSHVILATPRRDEQLF
CDR3nt: TGCGCCAGCAGCCATGTGATTCTAGCAACTCCCCGTCGCGATGAGCAGCTCTTC

abundance: NA
j_gene: TRBJ1-1
v_gene: TRBV11-3
d_gene: NA
CDR3aa: CASSLMVSTEAFF
CDR3nt: TGTGCCAGCAGCTTAATGGTAAGCACTGAAGCTTTCTTT

abundance: NA
j_gene: TRBJ1-4
v_gene: TRBV11-2
d_gene: NA
CDR3aa: CASSLDSGRGEKLFF
CDR3nt: TGTGCCAGCAGCTTAGACTCAGGGCGGGGTGAAAAGCTGTTTTTT

abundance: NA
j_gene: TRBJ2-3
v_gene: TRBV11-2
d_gene: NA
CDR3aa: CASSSRLAAVSTETQYF
CDR3nt: TGTGCCAGCAGTTCAAGGTTAGCGGCCGTGAGCACAGAAACGCAGTATTTT

abundance: NA
j_gene: TRBJ1-1
v_gene: TRBV11-2
d_gene: NA
CDR3aa: CANSSRLDSEAFF
CDR3nt: TGTGCCAACAGCTCCCGATTGGATTCTGAAGCTTTCTTT

abundance: NA
j_gene: TRBJ2-7
v_gene: TRBV5-1
d_gene: NA
CDR3aa: CASSLQVNSYEQYF
CDR3nt: TGCGCCAGCAGCTTACAGGTGAACTCCTACGAGCAGTACTTC

abundance: NA
j_gene: TRBJ2-5
v_gene: TRBV9
d_gene: NA
CDR3aa: CASSVTLGWETQYF
CDR3nt: TGTGCCAGCAGCGTAACTTTGGGGTGGGAGACCCAGTACTTC

abundance: once
j_gene: TRBJ2-1
v_gene: TRBV11-3
d_gene: NA
CDR3aa: CASSLGETMVHSEQFF
CDR3nt: TGTGCCAGCAGCTTAGGGGAGACTATGGTACACAGTGAGCAGTTCTTC

abundance: NA
j_gene: TRBJ2-5
v_gene: TRBV4-2
d_gene: NA
CDR3aa: CASSQLKGSWETQYF
CDR3nt: TGTGCCAGCAGCCAACTAAAGGGATCGTGGGAGACCCAGTACTTC

abundance: NA
j_gene: TRBJ2-7
v_gene: TRBV6-5
d_gene: TRBD1
CDR3aa: CANRAPGQGDYEQYF
CDR3nt: TGTGCCAACAGGGCGCCGGGACAGGGGGATTACGAGCAGTACTTC

abundance: NA
j_gene: TRBJ1-2
v_gene: TRBV11-2
d_gene: TRBD1
CDR3aa: CASSYSPRTGGPFTNYGYTF
CDR3nt: TGTGCCAGCAGCTACAGTCCCAGGACAGGGGGCCCTTTCACTAACTATGGCTACACATTC

abundance: NA
j_gene: TRBJ1-2
v_gene: TRBV11-2
d_gene: TRBD1
CDR3aa: CASSLDNRGRSYGYIF
CDR3nt: TGTGCCAGTAGCTTAGACAACAGGGGGCGCAGCTATGGCTACATCTTC

abundance: NA
j_gene: TRBJ1-2
v_gene: TRBV30
d_gene: NA
CDR3aa: CAWGIAGYAF
CDR3nt: TGCGCCTGGGGGATCGCCGGCTACGCCTTC

abundance: NA
j_gene: TRBJ2-2
v_gene: TRBV29-1
d_gene: TRBD1
CDR3aa: CSARTGNSGELFF
CDR3nt: TGCAGCGCACGGACAGGTAACAGCGGGGAGCTGTTTTTT

abundance: NA
j_gene: TRBJ2-2
v_gene: TRBV28
d_gene: NA
CDR3aa: CASTRLTGELFF
CDR3nt: TGTGCCAGCACTCGGTTAACCGGGGAGCTGTTTTTT

abundance: few
j_gene: TRBJ2-2
v_gene: TRBV11-2
d_gene: TRBD2
CDR3aa: CANSRREGSGELFF
CDR3nt: TGTGCTAACAGCAGGCGGGAGGGGTCCGGGGAGCTGTTTTTT

abundance: NA
j_gene: TRBJ2-7
v_gene: TRBV6-5
d_gene: NA
CDR3aa: CVSSYRDGAYEQYF
CDR3nt: TGTGTCAGCAGTTACCGGGACGGAGCCTACGAGCAGTACTTC

abundance: NA
j_gene: TRBJ1-2
v_gene: TRBV2
d_gene: NA
CDR3aa: CASRGRGYGYTF
CDR3nt: TGTGCCAGCAGAGGCAGGGGCTATGGCTACACCTTC

abundance: few
j_gene: TRBJ2-1
v_gene: TRBV5-1
d_gene: NA
CDR3aa: CASSLESEVYNEQFF
CDR3nt: TGCGCCAGCAGCTTGGAGTCGGAGGTTTACAATGAGCAGTTCTTC

abundance: NA
j_gene: TRBJ2-5
v_gene: TRBV29-1
d_gene: TRBD2
CDR3aa: CSIQSGTSDETQYF
CDR3nt: TGCAGCATTCAATCCGGGACTAGTGATGAGACCCAGTACTTC

abundance: NA
j_gene: TRBJ1-2
v_gene: TRBV6-6
d_gene: NA
CDR3aa: CANSDVQNHYGYTF
CDR3nt: TGTGCCAACAGTGACGTGCAGAACCACTATGGCTACACCTTC

abundance: NA
j_gene: TRBJ2-1
v_gene: TRBV11-2
d_gene: TRBD2
CDR3aa: CASSPRLAGGGHEQFF
CDR3nt: TGTGCTAGCAGCCCTCGATTAGCGGGAGGGGGGCATGAGCAGTTCTTC

abundance: NA
j_gene: TRBJ1-4
v_gene: TRBV13
d_gene: TRBD1
CDR3aa: CTSSKGQGGGEKLFF
CDR3nt: TGTACCAGCAGCAAAGGACAGGGCGGGGGTGAAAAACTGTTTTTT

abundance: few
j_gene: TRBJ1-5
v_gene: TRBV4-2
d_gene: TRBD1
CDR3aa: CASSQTAGTGLDQPQHF
CDR3nt: TGTGCCAGCAGCCAAACAGCCGGGACAGGGTTGGATCAGCCCCAGCATTTT

abundance: many
j_gene: TRBJ1-5
v_gene: TRBV12-3/TRBV12-4
d_gene: NA
CDR3aa: CASSLGRTENQPQHF
CDR3nt: TGTGCCAGCAGTTTAGGTCGGACGGAAAATCAGCCCCAGCATTTT

abundance: many
j_gene: TRBJ2-7
v_gene: TRBV6-5
d_gene: NA
CDR3aa: CASSYGRAYEQYF
CDR3nt: TGTGCCAGCAGTTACGGGAGAGCCTACGAGCAGTACTTC

abundance: many
j_gene: TRBJ2-7
v_gene: TRBV11-2
d_gene: TRBD2
CDR3aa: CASSLVTGLAGAEQYF
CDR3nt: TGTGCCAGCAGCTTAGTAACCGGACTAGCGGGGGCTGAGCAGTACTTC

abundance: NA
j_gene: TRBJ2-7
v_gene: TRBV4-2
d_gene: NA
CDR3aa: CASSQVLGSRDLRYEQYF
CDR3nt: TGTGCCAGCAGCCAAGTTTTGGGGTCCCGGGACTTGCGCTACGAGCAGTACTTC

abundance: NA
j_gene: TRBJ1-2
v_gene: TRBV11-2
d_gene: TRBD1
CDR3aa: CASSPQTGAGGGYGYTF
CDR3nt: TGTGCCAGCAGCCCCCAGACAGGGGCAGGAGGGGGCTATGGCTACACCTTC

abundance: NA
j_gene: TRBJ2-7
v_gene: TRBV7-9
d_gene: NA
CDR3aa: CASSPTEWFDEQYF
CDR3nt: TGTGCCAGCAGCCCTACAGAGTGGTTCGACGAGCAGTACTTC

abundance: NA
j_gene: TRBJ2-1
v_gene: TRBV20-1
d_gene: TRBD2
CDR3aa: CSADGVGLAGGDEQFF
CDR3nt: TGCAGTGCCGACGGGGTCGGACTAGCGGGAGGGGATGAGCAGTTCTTC

abundance: NA
j_gene: TRBJ1-2
v_gene: TRBV7-8
d_gene: NA
CDR3aa: CASSLAGDYSYTF
CDR3nt: TGTGCCAGCAGCCTGGCAGGGGACTATAGCTACACCTTC

abundance: many
j_gene: TRBJ2-3
v_gene: TRBV6-6
d_gene: TRBD1
CDR3aa: CASSRDRGTDTQYF
CDR3nt: TGTGCCAGCAGCCGGGACAGGGGCACAGATACGCAGTATTTT

abundance: NA
j_gene: TRBJ2-3
v_gene: TRBV11-2
d_gene: NA
CDR3aa: CASSLRPRTSSGTDTQYF
CDR3nt: TGTGCCAGCAGCTTAAGGCCCAGGACAAGCAGTGGCACAGATACGCAGTATTTT

abundance: NA
j_gene: TRBJ2-5
v_gene: TRBV11-2
d_gene: NA
CDR3aa: CASIFGISAQETQYF
CDR3nt: TGTGCCAGCATCTTCGGGATTAGCGCACAAGAGACCCAGTACTTC

abundance: NA
j_gene: TRBJ2-3
v_gene: TRBV11-3
d_gene: NA
CDR3aa: CASSLDGWPTDTQYF
CDR3nt: TGTGCCAGCAGTTTAGACGGCTGGCCCACAGATACGCAGTATTTT

abundance: NA
j_gene: TRBJ2-6
v_gene: TRBV11-2
d_gene: NA
CDR3aa: CASSLGRALGANALTF
CDR3nt: TGTGCCAGCAGCTTAGGGAGGGCGCTTGGGGCCAACGCCCTGACTTTC

abundance: NA
j_gene: TRBJ2-5
v_gene: TRBV11-2
d_gene: TRBD1
CDR3aa: CAGSFCGTGTPQYF
CDR3nt: TGTGCCGGCAGCTTCTGCGGGACAGGGACGCCCCAGTACTTC

abundance: few
j_gene: TRBJ2-7
v_gene: TRBV13
d_gene: NA
CDR3aa: CASSPRQDVAYEQYF
CDR3nt: TGTGCCAGCAGCCCCAGACAGGATGTTGCCTACGAGCAGTACTTC

abundance: NA
j_gene: TRBJ2-5
v_gene: TRBV11-2
d_gene: NA
CDR3aa: CACSFYQAGETQYF
CDR3nt: TGTGCCTGCAGCTTCTATCAAGCTGGAGAGACCCAGTACTTC